The 10 T cell receptor beta chains below all came from one sample that was sequenced in a study of blood T cell repertoires in COVID-19. Clones were read by immunoSEQ multiplex PCR, and TCRdb kept only the in-frame ones, dropping some. Altogether about 54,000 clones are present, roughly nine tenths being singletons, with the ten largest covering roughly 7.6%. The sequencing input was peripheral blood. The receptors derive from a woman aged 40 to 49 with active COVID-19.

The chain carries TRBV20-1 and TRBJ1-1; D is uncertain. Germline V gene lookup returns CDR1 DFQATT and CDR2 SNEGSKA (reference sequence). The CDR3 is 14 residues long. V was cut by 3 bases and J by 3 bases, with 14 bases left in between. This CDR3 reads CSASQTGLYTEAFF. CDR3 nucleotide sequence: TGCAGTGCTAGTCAAACCGGACTGTACACTGAAGCTTTCTTT.

The chain combines TRBV5-6 with TRBJ2-2; D might be TRBD2 (6 bases). V was trimmed by 0 bases and J by 5 bases, leaving 17 bases between them. CDR3 length: 17 amino acids. Germline V gene sequence: CDR1 SGHDT, CDR2 YYEEEE. CDR3 coding DNA: TGTGCCAGCAGCTTGGGGGGACTGAGGGAACGGACCGGGGAGCTGTTTTTT. As protein: CASSLGGLRERTGELFF.

J is TRBJ1-2 and V is TRBV11-3; D is possibly TRBD1 (6 bases). Looked up from germline, CDR1 is SGHNT and CDR2 is YENEEA. Trimming removed 3 bases from V and 2 bases from J, with 10 bases in between. This CDR3 has 14 residues. CDR3 DNA sequence: TGTGCCAGCAGCTTGGGACACCTGAACTATGGCTACACCTTC. Protein: CASSLGHLNYGYTF.

This CDR3 is CASSLAQDRDYYGYTF. The CDR3 DNA follows: TGTGCCAGCAGCTTAGCGCAAGACAGGGATTACTATGGCTACACCTTC. The chain combines TRBV7-6 with TRBJ1-2, with 7 bases lining up with TRBD1. The J segment lost 3 bases and the V segment lost 0 bases, leaving 7 bases of the junction unmatched. The CDR3 loop spans 16 amino acids. Germline CDR1 is SGHVS and CDR2 is FNYEAQ.

The table lists this clone with a count of one. This rearrangement joins TRBV23-1 to TRBJ2-7, with D maybe TRBD1 (6 bases). TRBV23-1 qualifies as an ORF whose function is uncertain. V was shortened by 0 bases and J by 3 bases, with 12 bases between the two germline ends. There are 15 residues in the CDR3. The CDR3 DNA is TGCGCCAGCAGTCAATCACAGGGTTGGGACTACGAGCAGTACTTC. Translation: CASSQSQGWDYEQYF.

The chain employs TRBV7-8 and TRBJ2-1, with a possible D match to TRBD1 (6 bases). This CDR3 is 17 amino acids long. In germline, CDR1 is SGHVS, CDR2 FQNEAQ. V lost 5 bases and J lost 0, with 17 bases in between. The CDR3 bases are TGTGCCAGCAGCGCCTATAAGACGGGACACTCCTACAATGAGCAGTTCTTC. Protein product: CASSAYKTGHSYNEQFF.

This rearrangement joins TRBV7-9 to TRBJ2-2; 8 nucleotides align to TRBD2. The germline V gene encodes CDR1 SEHNR and CDR2 FQNEAQ (reference sequence). The CDR3 has 16 residues. V shed 6 bases and J 7 bases; nucleotides not matched to a gene: 13. CDR3 coding DNA: TGTGCCAGCAGAGGTGGAGCGGGGGCAACTGGCGGGGAGCTGTTTTTT. Residues: CASRGGAGATGGELFF.

The chain couples TRBV6-5 to TRBJ2-3; a weak D match, TRBD2 (6 bases). Germline-derived CDR1 and CDR2 are MNHEY and SVGAGI. This CDR3 contains 14 residues. Trimming took 5 bases from V and 8 from J, leaving 17 bases between them. The CDR3: CASSRSAGIGTQYF. The CDR3 coding sequence is TGTGCCAGCAGTCGTAGCGCGGGAATTGGTACGCAGTATTTT.

The chain links TRBV27 to TRBJ2-7; possibly TRBD2 for D (5 bases). The CDR3 length is 11 residues. The germline gives CDR1 MNHEY, CDR2 SMNVEV (reference sequence). Trimming took off 4 bases at V and 7 bases at J, with 8 bases between the two ends. The CDR3 reads CASSSGMEQYF. In nucleotides, the CDR3 is TGTGCCAGCAGTTCCGGGATGGAGCAGTACTTC.

The chain links TRBV6-6 to TRBJ1-3; TRBD1 agrees at 10 bases. The CDR3 totals 16 residues. The junction had 3 bases not matched to a gene; V was cut back by 0 bases and J by 4 bases. Germline-derived CDR1 and CDR2 are MNHNY and SVGAGI (reference sequence). The CDR3 region is CASSYSGQGNGNTIYF. In DNA, the CDR3 is TGTGCCAGCAGTTACTCGGGACAGGGGAACGGAAACACCATATATTTT.